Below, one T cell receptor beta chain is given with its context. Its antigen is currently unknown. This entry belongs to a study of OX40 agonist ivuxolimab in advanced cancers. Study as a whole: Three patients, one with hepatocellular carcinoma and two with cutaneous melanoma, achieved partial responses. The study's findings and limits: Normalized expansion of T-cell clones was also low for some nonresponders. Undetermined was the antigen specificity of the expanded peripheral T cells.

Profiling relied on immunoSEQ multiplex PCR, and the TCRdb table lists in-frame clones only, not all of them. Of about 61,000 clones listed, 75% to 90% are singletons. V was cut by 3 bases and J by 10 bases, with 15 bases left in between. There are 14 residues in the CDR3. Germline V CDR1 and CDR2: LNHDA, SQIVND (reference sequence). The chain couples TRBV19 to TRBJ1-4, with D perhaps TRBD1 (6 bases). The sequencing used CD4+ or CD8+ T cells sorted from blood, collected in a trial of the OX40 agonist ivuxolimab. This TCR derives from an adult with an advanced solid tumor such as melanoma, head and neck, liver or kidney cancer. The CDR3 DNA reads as TGTGCCAGTAGTATTGTACAGGGCGGGGGAAAACTGTTTTTT. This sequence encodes CASSIVQGGGKLFF.